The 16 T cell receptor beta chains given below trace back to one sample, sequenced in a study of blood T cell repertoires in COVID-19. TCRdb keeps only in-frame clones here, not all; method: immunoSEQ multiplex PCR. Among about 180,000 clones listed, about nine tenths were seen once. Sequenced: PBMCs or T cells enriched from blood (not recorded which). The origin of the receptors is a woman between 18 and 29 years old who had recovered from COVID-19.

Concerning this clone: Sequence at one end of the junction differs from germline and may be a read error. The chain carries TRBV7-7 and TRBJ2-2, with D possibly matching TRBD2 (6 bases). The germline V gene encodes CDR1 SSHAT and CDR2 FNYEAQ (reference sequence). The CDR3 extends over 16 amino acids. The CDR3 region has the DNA TGTGCTAGCAGCGTCGGGGGAACCCCCAACACCGGGGAGCTGTTTTTT. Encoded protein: CASSVGGTPNTGELFF.

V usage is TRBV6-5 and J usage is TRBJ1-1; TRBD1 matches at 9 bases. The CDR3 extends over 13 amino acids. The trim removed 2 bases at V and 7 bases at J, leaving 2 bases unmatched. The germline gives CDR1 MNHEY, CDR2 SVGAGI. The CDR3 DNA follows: TGTGCCAGCAGTTACGGGACAGGGTTTGAAGCTTTCTTT. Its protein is CASSYGTGFEAFF.

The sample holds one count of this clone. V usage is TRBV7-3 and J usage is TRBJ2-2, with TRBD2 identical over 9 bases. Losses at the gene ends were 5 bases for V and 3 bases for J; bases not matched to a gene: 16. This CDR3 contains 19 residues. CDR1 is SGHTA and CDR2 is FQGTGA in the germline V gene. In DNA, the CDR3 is TGTGCCAGCAGCCCAACACCCCGGACTAGCGTTGGTCACACCGGGGAGCTGTTTTTT. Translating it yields CASSPTPRTSVGHTGELFF.

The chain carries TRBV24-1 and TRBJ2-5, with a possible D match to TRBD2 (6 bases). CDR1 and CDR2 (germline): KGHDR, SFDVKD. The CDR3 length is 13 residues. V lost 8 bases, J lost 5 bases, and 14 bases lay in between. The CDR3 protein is CATMESGRETQYF. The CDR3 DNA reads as TGTGCCACCATGGAGAGTGGGAGGGAGACCCAGTACTTC.

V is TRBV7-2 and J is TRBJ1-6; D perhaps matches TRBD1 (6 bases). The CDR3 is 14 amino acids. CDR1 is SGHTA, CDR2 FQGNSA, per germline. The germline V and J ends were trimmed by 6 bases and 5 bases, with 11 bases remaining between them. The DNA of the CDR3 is TGTGCCAGCAGGCCGGGACACGATAATTCACCCCTCCACTTT. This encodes CASRPGHDNSPLHF.

In nucleotides, the CDR3 is TGTGCCAGCAGCCAGGTCAATTGGCAGGAGAACACTGAAGCTTTCTTT. Amino acids: CASSQVNWQENTEAFF. The chain combines TRBV4-2 with TRBJ1-1, with D unclear. The CDR3 consists of 16 residues. The ends were cut back, 3 bases at V and 1 base at J, with 15 bases in the middle. Germline-derived CDR1 and CDR2 are LGHNA and YNFKEQ.

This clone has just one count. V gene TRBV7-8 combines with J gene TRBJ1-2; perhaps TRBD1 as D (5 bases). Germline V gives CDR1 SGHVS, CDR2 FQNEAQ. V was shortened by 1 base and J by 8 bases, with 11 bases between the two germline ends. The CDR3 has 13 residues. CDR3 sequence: CASSLVTGGGYTF. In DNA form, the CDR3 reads TGTGCCAGCAGCTTAGTTACCGGGGGGGGCTACACCTTC.

CDR3 in amino acids: CASSLVAGDNEQFF. The CDR3, as DNA: TGTGCCAGCAGCTTGGTAGCGGGAGACAATGAGCAGTTCTTC. The J gene is TRBJ2-1, the V gene TRBV5-4, with 9 bases that match TRBD2. V lost 0 bases to trimming and J lost 5 bases; unmatched junction nucleotides: 0. Germline V gene lookup returns CDR1 SGHNT and CDR2 YYREEE (reference sequence). The CDR3 covers 14 residues.

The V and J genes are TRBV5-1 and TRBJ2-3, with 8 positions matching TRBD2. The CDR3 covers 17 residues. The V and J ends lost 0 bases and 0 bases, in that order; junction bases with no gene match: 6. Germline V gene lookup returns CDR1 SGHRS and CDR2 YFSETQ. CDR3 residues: CASSLGGTSGSTDTQYF. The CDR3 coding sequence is TGCGCCAGCAGCTTGGGGGGAACTAGCGGTAGCACAGATACGCAGTATTTT.

The CDR3 sequence: CASKQGANYGYTF. The CDR3 DNA sequence: TGTGCCAGCAAACAGGGAGCTAACTATGGCTACACCTTC. The genes are TRBV6-5 and TRBJ1-2; D may be TRBD1 (6 bases). Deletions cut 7 bases from V and 0 bases from J, with 9 bases between. Germline V gives CDR1 MNHEY, CDR2 SVGAGI. The CDR3 runs to 13 residues.

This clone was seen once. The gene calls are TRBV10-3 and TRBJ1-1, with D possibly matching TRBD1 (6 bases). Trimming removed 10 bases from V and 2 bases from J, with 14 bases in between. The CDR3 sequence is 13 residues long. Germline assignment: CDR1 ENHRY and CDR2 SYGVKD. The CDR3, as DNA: TGTGCCACCTCAGGGGTATACAACACTGAAGCTTTCTTT. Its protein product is CATSGVYNTEAFF.

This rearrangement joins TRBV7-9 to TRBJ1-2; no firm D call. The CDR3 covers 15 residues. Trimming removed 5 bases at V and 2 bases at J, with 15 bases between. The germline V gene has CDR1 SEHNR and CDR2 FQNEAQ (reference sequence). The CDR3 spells CASSRTMFGNYGYTF. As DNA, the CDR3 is TGTGCCAGCAGCCGTACAATGTTTGGCAACTATGGCTACACCTTC.

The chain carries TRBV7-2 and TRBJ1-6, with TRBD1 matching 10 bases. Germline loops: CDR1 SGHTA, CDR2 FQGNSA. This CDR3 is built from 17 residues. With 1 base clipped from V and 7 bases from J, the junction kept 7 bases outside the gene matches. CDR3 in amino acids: CASSLGQGALTNSPLHF. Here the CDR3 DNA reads TGTGCCAGCAGCTTAGGACAGGGGGCTCTAACGAATTCACCCCTCCACTTT.

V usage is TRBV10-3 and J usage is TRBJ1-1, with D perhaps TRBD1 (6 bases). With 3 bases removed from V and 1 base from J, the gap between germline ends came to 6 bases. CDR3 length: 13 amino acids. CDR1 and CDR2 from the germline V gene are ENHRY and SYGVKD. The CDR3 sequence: CAISEGGNTEAFF. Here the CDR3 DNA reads TGTGCCATCAGTGAAGGGGGGAACACTGAAGCTTTCTTT.

The CDR3 protein is CASRLGQATNEKLFF. CDR3 DNA sequence: TGTGCAAGTCGCCTAGGACAGGCAACTAATGAAAAACTGTTTTTT. The genes are TRBV12-2 and TRBJ1-4; the D call of TRBD1 is as the table states it, not checked on the DNA. TRBV12-2 is a pseudogene. The CDR3 totals 15 residues.

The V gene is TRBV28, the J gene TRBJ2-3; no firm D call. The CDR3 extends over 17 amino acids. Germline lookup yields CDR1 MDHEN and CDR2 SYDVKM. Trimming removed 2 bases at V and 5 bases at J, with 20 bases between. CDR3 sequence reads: CASSLALDVASGDTQYF. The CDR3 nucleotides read TGTGCCAGCAGTTTAGCCCTAGATGTGGCGTCGGGAGATACGCAGTATTTT.